This paragraph covers one T cell receptor (beta chain) sequence. No antigen is known for it. The data belong to a study of T cell responses to AZD1222 COVID-19 vaccine. Overall study: Samples with a second dose at about 4 or about 12 weeks were pooled together.

In germline, CDR1 is SGHTA, CDR2 FQGNSA. V was trimmed by 0 bases and J by 4 bases, leaving 4 bases between them. There are 13 residues in the CDR3. Generated by immunoSEQ multiplex PCR, the TCRdb table keeps only in-frame clones and is missing some. The sample lists some 170,000 clones, 85% to 95% occurring once. Whole-study findings and limits: Donors were largely white British and mainly female; clonal diversity was possibly underestimated.

Sequenced here: peripheral blood, sampled on day 0 of AZD1222 vaccination. The V gene is TRBV7-2, the J gene TRBJ2-1; D unclear. The TCR sequence derives from an adult in good health. The CDR3 is CASSLAKYNEQFF. CDR3 nucleotide sequence: TGTGCCAGCAGCTTAGCTAAATACAATGAGCAGTTCTTC.